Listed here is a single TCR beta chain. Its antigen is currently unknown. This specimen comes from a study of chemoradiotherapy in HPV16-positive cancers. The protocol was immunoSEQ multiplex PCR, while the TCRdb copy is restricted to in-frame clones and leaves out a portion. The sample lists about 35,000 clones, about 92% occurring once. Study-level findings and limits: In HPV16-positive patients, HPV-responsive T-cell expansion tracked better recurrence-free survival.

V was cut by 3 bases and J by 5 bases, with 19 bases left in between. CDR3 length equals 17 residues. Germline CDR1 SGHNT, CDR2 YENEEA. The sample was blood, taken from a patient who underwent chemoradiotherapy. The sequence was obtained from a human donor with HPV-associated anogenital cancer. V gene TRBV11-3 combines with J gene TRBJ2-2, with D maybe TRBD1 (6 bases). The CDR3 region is CASSFVSGVLWTGELFF. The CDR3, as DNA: TGTGCCAGCAGCTTCGTTTCAGGGGTTTTGTGGACCGGGGAGCTGTTTTTT.